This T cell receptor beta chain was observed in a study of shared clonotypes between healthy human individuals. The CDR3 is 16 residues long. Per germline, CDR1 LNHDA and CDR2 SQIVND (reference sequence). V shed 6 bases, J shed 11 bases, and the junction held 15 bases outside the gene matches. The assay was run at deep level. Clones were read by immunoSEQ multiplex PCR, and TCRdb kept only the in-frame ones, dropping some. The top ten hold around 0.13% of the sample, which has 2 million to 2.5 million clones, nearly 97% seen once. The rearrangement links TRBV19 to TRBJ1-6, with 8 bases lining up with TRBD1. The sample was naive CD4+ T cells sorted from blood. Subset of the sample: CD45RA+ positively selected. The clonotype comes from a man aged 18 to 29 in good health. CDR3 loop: CASRESGTGTGAPLHF. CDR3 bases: TGTGCCAGTAGGGAATCCGGGACAGGCACCGGGGCACCCCTCCACTTT.